This T cell receptor (beta chain) was identified during a study of CD8 T cells in ankylosing spondylitis. General study findings and limits: Clones linked to disease were reported to show significant enrichment in matched ankylosing spondylitis synovial fluid. Disease-linked clones displayed a CD8+ phenotype and appeared relatively rarely in peripheral blood. A number of the motif variants had already been described in reactive arthritis synovial fluid and blood. Ankylosing spondylitis blood appeared to carry a characteristic TCR beta motif of roughly 8 highly homologous variants.

TCR beta libraries were made by quantitative 5'-RACE with molecular barcodes. TCRdb redid the calling of the 5' RACE reads with MiXCR, one entry per CDR3 protein. Of approximately 500,000 distinct CDR3 sequences listed, roughly 12% were seen once; the top ten hold about 6.5%. CDR3 size: 16 residues. V lost 2 bases, J lost 7 bases, and 20 bases lay in between. CDR1 is SGHRS and CDR2 is YFSETQ in the germline V gene. As for this clonotype: Its target is not known.

The material sequenced was blood, either unsorted or a sorted T cell fraction (not recorded which). The TCR sequence derives from a male donor with ankylosing spondylitis. The V gene is TRBV5-1, the J gene TRBJ2-3; tentative D call: TRBD1 (6 bases). The CDR3 region is CASSFYRGQSSNTQYF. The CDR3 bases are TGCGCCAGCAGCTTCTATAGGGGACAATCCTCAAATACGCAGTATTTT.